The 17 T cell receptor beta chains presented below share a single source sample, sequenced in a study of blood T cell repertoires in COVID-19. TCRdb's table, derived via immunoSEQ multiplex PCR, lists solely in-frame clones and lacks some. Among approximately 77,000 clones, 80% to 90% were seen once, and the ten largest hold under 6%. The sample consisted of peripheral blood. These receptors were collected from a man aged 45-65 years with active COVID-19.

The chain has TRBV18 and TRBJ1-4; 7 bases line up with TRBD1. The CDR3 loop spans 16 amino acids. Germline V lookup: CDR1 KGHSH, CDR2 LQKENI. J lost 4 bases, V lost 5 bases, and 10 bases had no gene match. The CDR3 DNA reads TGTGCCAGCTCAGCGAACCGGGACAGCCTTAATGAAAAACTGTTTTTT. This codes for CASSANRDSLNEKLFF.

The chain combines TRBV5-1 with TRBJ2-7, with a weak D call TRBD2 (6 bases). The V end was cut by 5 bases, the J end by 4 bases, with 16 bases between. The germline V gene encodes CDR1 SGHRS and CDR2 YFSETQ. The CDR3 is 14 residues long. This CDR3 is CASRLSPGGYEQYF. The CDR3 DNA follows: TGCGCCAGCAGGCTCTCCCCCGGGGGTTACGAGCAGTACTTC.

The chain recombines TRBV5-6 with TRBJ2-5; 8 nucleotides agree with TRBD2. The CDR3 sequence is 15 residues long. Germline V gene data show CDR1 as SGHDT and CDR2 as YYEEEE. After removal of 4 bases from V and 4 bases from J, the junction contained 9 bases not matched to a gene. The CDR3 loop reads CASSPDLAGIETQYF. CDR3 DNA sequence: TGTGCCAGCAGCCCCGATTTAGCGGGGATAGAGACCCAGTACTTC.

The chain couples TRBV30 to TRBJ1-4, with a tentative D call TRBD1 (6 bases). The V end was cut by 2 bases, the J end by 15 bases, with 16 bases between. Per germline, CDR1 GTSNPN and CDR2 SVGIG (reference sequence). This CDR3 spans 12 amino acids. This CDR3 reads CAWSIRTGSVFF. CDR3 nucleotide sequence: TGTGCCTGGAGTATAAGAACAGGGTCGGTGTTTTTT.

This clone was seen a few times. This chain links TRBV19 with TRBJ1-6; 9 bases are a match to TRBD1. V dropped 6 bases and J dropped 9; count of bases not matched to a gene: 12. This CDR3 contains 16 residues. Germline-derived CDR1 and CDR2 are LNHDA and SQIVND (reference sequence). The CDR3 bases are TGTGCCAGTAGCGACCCCCGGGACAGGGATTTTTCACCCCTCCACTTT. Its translation: CASSDPRDRDFSPLHF.

The rearrangement uses TRBV6-6 and TRBJ2-2; 12 bases line up with TRBD1. Trimming took 5 bases from V and 8 from J; bases not matched to a gene: 6. CDR3 length: 15 amino acids. Germline CDR1 and CDR2: MNHNY and SVGAGI (reference sequence). The CDR3 nucleotides are TGTGCCAGCAGTCCGGGACAGGGGGCGATGGGGGAGCTGTTTTTT. This translates into CASSPGQGAMGELFF.

V usage is TRBV27 and J usage is TRBJ2-1; D is uncertain. V dropped 3 bases and J dropped 9 bases, with 12 bases sitting between them. Germline CDR1 MNHEY, CDR2 SMNVEV (reference sequence). The CDR3 covers 13 residues. The CDR3 region has the DNA TGTGCCAGCAGTTTCCCGGGTCTGGGTGAGCAGTTCTTC. It yields the protein CASSFPGLGEQFF.

The rearrangement joins TRBV7-9 to TRBJ2-1; TRBD1 agrees at 10 bases. Germline values: CDR1 SEHNR, CDR2 FQNEAQ (reference sequence). The CDR3 contains 16 residues. The V segment lost 5 bases and the J segment 8 bases; nucleotides outside the gene matches: 12. CDR3 in DNA: TGTGCCAGCAGCCCACCCCCCGGGACAGGGGCCCATGAGCAGTTCTTC. Translation: CASSPPPGTGAHEQFF.

CDR3 DNA sequence: TGCGCCAGCAGGTCCGAGGACAGGGCCCGTGAAGCTTTCTTT. Its protein is CASRSEDRAREAFF. This chain uses TRBV5-1 with TRBJ1-1, with TRBD1 matching 8 bases. The CDR3 consists of 14 residues. After removal of 5 bases from V and 7 bases from J, the junction contained 10 bases not matched to a gene. CDR1 is SGHRS and CDR2 is YFSETQ in the germline V gene.

For the CDR3, the DNA is TGTGCCAGCAGCTTAGGAGGGTTGGAGGTTACGCAGTATTTT. Translating it yields CASSLGGLEVTQYF. The V call is TRBV7-9, the J call TRBJ2-3; D might be TRBD2 (5 bases). Germline V gene sequence: CDR1 SEHNR, CDR2 FQNEAQ (reference sequence). V was pared by 1 base and J by 8 bases, with 13 bases between. The CDR3 contains 14 residues.

The V gene is TRBV7-9, the J gene TRBJ2-5, with D perhaps TRBD2 (5 bases). The CDR3 is made up of 12 amino acids. The ends were cut back, 5 bases at V and 3 bases at J, with 7 bases in the middle. Germline V gene sequence: CDR1 SEHNR, CDR2 FQNEAQ (reference sequence). CDR3 DNA: TGTGCCAGCAGCCTACTAGAAGAGACCCAGTACTTC. This gives the protein CASSLLEETQYF.

This chain links TRBV4-1 with TRBJ2-7; the match to TRBD2 covers 9 bases. The V gene's germline CDR1 is MGHRA and CDR2 YSYEKL. V shed 4 bases, J shed 6 bases, and the junction held 10 bases outside the gene matches. This CDR3 region has 15 residues. CDR3 region: CASSRVAGVVGEQYF. In nucleotides, the CDR3 is TGCGCCAGCAGCCGAGTAGCGGGAGTTGTGGGCGAGCAGTACTTC.

The chain employs TRBV5-6 and TRBJ1-2, with D perhaps matching TRBD1 (5 bases). V was clipped by 4 bases and J by 2 bases, with 18 bases between them. The CDR3 runs 16 residues. CDR1 is SGHDT, CDR2 YYEEEE, per germline. The CDR3 sequence: CASSPVGDAGNYGYTF. CDR3 sequence (DNA): TGTGCCAGCAGCCCGGTTGGGGACGCGGGAAACTATGGCTACACCTTC.

This clone rates as medium-sized. In DNA form, the CDR3 reads TGTGCCAGCGGGAGGGTGCAGGGATCCTATGGCTACACCTTC. It codes for CASGRVQGSYGYTF. The chain uses TRBV5-6 and TRBJ1-2, with D tentatively TRBD1 (5 bases). This CDR3 is built from 14 residues. The germline gives CDR1 SGHDT, CDR2 YYEEEE. With 7 bases removed from V and 4 bases from J, the gap between germline ends came to 17 bases. The full variable domain, completed using reference TRBV5-6 and TRBJ1-2, is DAGVTQSPTHLIKTRGQQVTLRCSPKSGHDTVSWYQQALGQGPQFIFQYYEEEERQRGNFPDRFSGHQFPNYSSELNVNALLLGDSALYLCASGRVQGSYGYTFGSGTRLTVV.

This rearrangement joins TRBV28 to TRBJ1-4; perhaps TRBD1 as D (6 bases). The V end lost 6 bases, the J end lost 2 bases, and 22 bases lay between the germline ends. This CDR3 has 18 amino acids. The germline CDR1 and CDR2 sequences are MDHEN and SYDVKM. The CDR3 loop is CASRPPPGTSMTNEKLFF. CDR3 DNA: TGTGCCAGCAGACCACCACCCGGGACAAGCATGACTAATGAAAAACTGTTTTTT.

V usage is TRBV20-1 and J usage is TRBJ1-5; 8 bases match TRBD1. The CDR3 is 11 amino acids. The ends lost 0 bases at V and 14 bases at J; junction bases unmatched: 3. Germline values: CDR1 DFQATT, CDR2 SNEGSKA (reference sequence). CDR3 sequence (DNA): TGCAGTGCTAGAGATCTGACAGGGGAGCATTTT. This codes for CSARDLTGEHF.

The rearrangement uses TRBV5-4 and TRBJ2-6; D is ambiguous. The CDR3 has 15 residues. Trimming removed 4 bases from V and 0 bases from J, with 8 bases in between. The V gene's germline CDR1 is SGHNT and CDR2 YYREEE (reference sequence). Here the CDR3 DNA reads TGTGCCAGCAGCCCGGTGATCTCTGGGGCCAACGTCCTGACTTTC. Translation: CASSPVISGANVLTF.